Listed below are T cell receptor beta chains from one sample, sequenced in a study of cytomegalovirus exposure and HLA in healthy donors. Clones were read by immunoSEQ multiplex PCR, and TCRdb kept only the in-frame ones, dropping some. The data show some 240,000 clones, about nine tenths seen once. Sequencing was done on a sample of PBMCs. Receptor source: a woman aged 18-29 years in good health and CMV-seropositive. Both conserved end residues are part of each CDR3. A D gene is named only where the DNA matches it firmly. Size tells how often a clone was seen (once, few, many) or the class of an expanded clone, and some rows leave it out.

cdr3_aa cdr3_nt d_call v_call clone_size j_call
CASSYSLVEVYEQYF TGTGCCAGCAGCTATAGCTTGGTGGAAGTCTACGAGCAGTACTTC - TRBV21-1 - TRBJ2-7
CASSLGLNTEAFF TGTGCCAGCAGTTTGGGCCTGAACACTGAAGCTTTCTTT - TRBV27 - TRBJ1-1
CASSLGPYNEQFF TGTGCCAGCAGCCTTGGCCCCTACAATGAGCAGTTCTTC - TRBV7-2 - TRBJ2-1
CASSPPGGPGEQYF TGTGCCAGCAGTCCCCCCGGGGGGCCTGGGGAGCAGTACTTC - TRBV28 once TRBJ2-7
CSVGDFIYEQYF TGCAGCGTTGGGGACTTCATCTACGAGCAGTACTTC - TRBV29-1 - TRBJ2-7
CASSHLDRTNYGYTF TGCGCCAGCAGCCACCTAGACAGGACAAACTATGGCTACACCTTC - TRBV4-1 once TRBJ1-2
CASSSGDRLNTEAFF TGCGCCAGCAGCTCAGGGGACAGGCTGAACACTGAAGCTTTCTTT TRBD1 TRBV5-1 - TRBJ1-1
CASSPREPSRSEQFF TGTGCCAGCAGTCCGCGGGAGCCCTCAAGGAGTGAGCAGTTCTTC TRBD2 TRBV27 - TRBJ2-1
CASQGIGNTIYF TGTGCCAGTCAGGGGATTGGAAACACCATATATTTT - TRBV9 - TRBJ1-3
CASSRDRYNYGYTF TGTGCCAGCAGTCGGGACAGGTATAACTATGGCTACACCTTC TRBD1 TRBV28 - TRBJ1-2
CASSPLPVQGKDGYTF TGTGCCAGCTCACCACTCCCGGTACAGGGGAAGGACGGCTACACCTTC TRBD1 TRBV18 - TRBJ1-2
CASSSHSTAGLGNTIYF TGTGCCAGCAGTTCCCACTCGACAGCGGGGCTTGGAAACACCATATATTTT - TRBV28 - TRBJ1-3
CASIRQGIANTEAFF TGTGCCAGCATCAGACAGGGTATTGCGAACACTGAAGCTTTCTTT TRBD1 TRBV7-8 once TRBJ1-1
CASSQPYQEQETQYF TGCGCCAGCAGCCAACCCTACCAGGAACAAGAGACCCAGTACTTC - TRBV4-1 - TRBJ2-5
CASSIAGPAYEQYF TGTGCCAGCAGTATAGCGGGACCGGCCTACGAGCAGTACTTC TRBD2 TRBV27 - TRBJ2-7
CASRRELGETEAFF TGTGCCAGCAGACGAGAGCTCGGGGAAACTGAAGCTTTCTTT - TRBV27 - TRBJ1-1
CASSLSGAYNEQFF TGCGCCAGCAGCTTGAGCGGGGCCTACAATGAGCAGTTCTTC TRBD2 TRBV5-1 few TRBJ2-1
CSVERLAGGRGAGSTQYF TGCAGCGTTGAACGGCTAGCGGGAGGGCGCGGAGCTGGGAGTACGCAGTATTTT TRBD2 TRBV29-1 - TRBJ2-3
CASRGGSSKNIQYF TGCGCCAGCAGAGGCGGGAGTTCCAAAAACATTCAGTACTTC TRBD2 TRBV5-1 - TRBJ2-4
CASNGYEQYF TGTGCCAGCAACGGGTACGAGCAGTACTTC - TRBV6-5 - TRBJ2-7
CASSQQLSNTEAFF TGCGCCAGCAGCCAACAGCTATCGAACACTGAAGCTTTCTTT - TRBV5-1 - TRBJ1-1
CASSLQGEGGYTF TGTGCCAGCAGCTTACAGGGGGAAGGTGGCTACACCTTC TRBD1 TRBV7-8 - TRBJ1-2
CASRRTGDTQYF TGTGCCAGCCGCCGGACAGGCGATACGCAGTATTTT TRBD1 TRBV6-5 - TRBJ2-3
CASSQGLDSYEQYF TGTGCCAGCAGCCAGGGACTAGACAGCTACGAGCAGTACTTC TRBD2 TRBV6-5 - TRBJ2-7
CASSLSRGGGTDTQYF TGCGCCAGCAGCTTGTCCCGGGGCGGGGGCACAGATACGCAGTATTTT - TRBV5-1 - TRBJ2-3
CASSFRVEGQETQYF TGTGCCAGCAGTTTTCGGGTGGAGGGGCAAGAGACCCAGTACTTC - TRBV27 once TRBJ2-5
CASSADSKGRAPTAGGGDTQYF TGTGCCAGCAGCGCAGACAGCAAAGGGAGGGCCCCAACAGCGGGCGGGGGAGATACGCAGTATTTT TRBD2 TRBV9 few TRBJ2-3
CASRYNRVSLANTGELFF TGTGCCAGCAGATATAACAGGGTTTCCTTGGCGAACACCGGGGAGCTGTTTTTT - TRBV11-2 - TRBJ2-2
CASSQTRMPDTQYF TGTGCCAGCAGTCAGACTAGAATGCCGGATACGCAGTATTTT - TRBV6-6 - TRBJ2-3
CTTEAGTGVERHTQYF TGCACAACTGAAGCCGGGACAGGCGTCGAGAGGCATACGCAGTATTTT TRBD1 TRBV29-1 once TRBJ2-3
CASSFQPGHNEKLFF TGTGCCAGCAGTTTCCAACCGGGACACAATGAAAAACTGTTTTTT - TRBV28 - TRBJ1-4
CASSLERGNTGELFF TGTGCCAGCAGCTTGGAGCGGGGAAACACCGGGGAGCTGTTTTTT TRBD2 TRBV5-4 - TRBJ2-2
CASSVGAGWDEQYF TGTGCCAGCAGCGTAGGGGCAGGGTGGGACGAGCAGTACTTC - TRBV9 - TRBJ2-7
CASSATGSTEAFF TGCGCCAGCAGCGCGACAGGGAGCACTGAAGCTTTCTTT TRBD1 TRBV5-1 - TRBJ1-1
CASSSLSGPLGEQYF TGTGCCAGCAGCTCGTTGTCAGGCCCGCTGGGCGAGCAGTACTTC - TRBV7-3 - TRBJ2-7